This paragraph reports one T cell receptor (beta chain). The data were taken from a study of T cell responses to AZD1222 COVID-19 vaccine. Using immunoSEQ multiplex PCR, the repertoire was profiled, and TCRdb retains in-frame clones only, with some absent. This table holds 75,000 to 90,000 clones, 80% to 95% found once. The CDR3 extends over 16 amino acids. Deletions cut 3 bases from V and 1 base from J, with 14 bases between. Germline V gene sequence: CDR1 ENHRY, CDR2 SYGVKD. The rearrangement joins TRBV10-3 to TRBJ2-3; D may be TRBD2 (5 bases). Sequenced here: peripheral blood, sampled 28 days after the second AZD1222 dose. The origin of this receptor is an adult who received the AZD1222 COVID-19 vaccine. The CDR3 is CAISDSRGSGTDTQYF. CDR3 DNA: TGTGCCATCAGTGACTCCCGGGGTAGCGGCACAGATACGCAGTATTTT.